These 12 T cell receptor beta chains were all obtained from the same sample, sequenced in a study of neurological immune-mediated disorders. TCRdb passed the 5' RACE reads through MiXCR, listing each CDR3 protein once. Counted here are approximately 82,000 distinct CDR3 sequences, 2.5% to 3% occurring once; the ten biggest clones make up about 1%. Sequencing was carried out using PBMCs. The receptor set was obtained from a woman aged 25 to 45 with multiple sclerosis.

This clonotype was counted at least ten times. One end of the junction is discordant with germline, which a read error may explain. The chain couples TRBV5-4 to TRBJ2-7; D unclear. The CDR3 has 13 residues. CDR1 and CDR2 from the germline V gene are SGHNT and YYREEE (reference sequence). In DNA form, the CDR3 reads TGTGCCAGCAGCGCACCCAGCCCCTACGGGCAGTACTTC. Amino acids: CASSAPSPYGQYF.

As for this clonotype: This CDR3 fails to terminate in the conserved phenylalanine or tryptophan, so it likely reflects a read error. The V gene is TRBV9, the J gene TRBJ2-5, with 13 bases matching TRBD2. This CDR3 is 17 amino acids long. J was trimmed by 0 bases and V by 4 bases; bases with no gene match: 6. The V gene's germline CDR1 is SGDLS and CDR2 YYNGEE. The CDR3 DNA follows: TGTGCCAGCAGCATCGGGACTAGCGGGATGTACCAAGAGACCCAGTACAAC. Amino acid sequence: CASSIGTSGMYQETQYN.

This clonotype was seen at least ten times. V usage is TRBV7-8 and J usage is TRBJ2-5; the D is unclear. This CDR3 region has 15 residues. Germline loops: CDR1 SGHVS, CDR2 FQNEAQ. V lost 10 bases and J 5 bases, leaving 23 bases between the germline ends. The CDR3 sequence is CATQLRSGPRETQYF. The CDR3 DNA reads as TGTGCCACCCAACTACGGTCTGGGCCAAGGGAGACCCAGTACTTC.

This clonotype was detected ten times or more. The chain employs TRBV7-9 and TRBJ2-1, with 7 nucleotides matching TRBD2. The CDR3 is 14 amino acids. The J segment lost 11 bases and the V segment lost 1 base, leaving 8 bases of the junction unmatched. CDR1 is SEHNR, CDR2 FQNEAQ, per germline (reference sequence). Here the CDR3 reads CASSLEGGAVKQFF. The CDR3 nucleotides read TGTGCCAGCAGCTTAGAGGGAGGGGCCGTCAAGCAGTTCTTC.

This clonotype was counted many times. The V call is TRBV7-9, the J call TRBJ1-1; no definite D call. Germline CDR1 is SEHNR and CDR2 is FQNEAQ (reference sequence). The CDR3 loop spans 13 amino acids. Trimming stripped 5 bases from V and 2 bases from J, with 9 bases between. The CDR3 loop reads CASSEDANTEAFF. In DNA, the CDR3 is TGTGCCAGCAGCGAGGACGCAAACACTGAAGCTTTCTTT.

This clonotype was counted at least ten times. The chain couples TRBV9 to TRBJ2-6, with D possibly TRBD1 on 5 matching bases. The germline CDR1 and CDR2 sequences are SGDLS and YYNGEE. V was cut by 0 bases and J by 2 bases, with 9 bases left in between. The CDR3 spans 16 residues. CDR3 amino acids: CASSVGGRPGANVLTF. Written as DNA, the CDR3 is TGTGCCAGCAGCGTAGGGGGCAGGCCTGGGGCCAACGTCCTGACTTTC.

The sample holds many counts of this clonotype. The J gene is TRBJ2-3, the V gene TRBV15; D possibly matches TRBD1 or TRBD2 (5 bases each). The CDR3 has 14 residues. V was pared by 2 bases and J by 6 bases, with 12 bases between. The germline V gene has CDR1 LNHNV and CDR2 YYDKDF (reference sequence). In DNA form, the CDR3 reads TGTGCCACCAGCAGATGGGGGTTTCTGGATACGCAGTATTTT. This gives the protein CATSRWGFLDTQYF. The full variable domain, rest sourced from reference TRBV15 and TRBJ2-3, is DAMVIQNPRYQVTQFGKPVTLSCSQTLNHNVMYWYQQKSSQAPKLLFHYYDKDFNNEADTPDNFQSRRPNTSFCFLDIRSPGLGDTAMYLCATSRWGFLDTQYFGPGTRLTVL.

This clonotype was seen more than once but under ten times. With a much larger clone just one base away, this may be a read error. The genes are TRBV28 and TRBJ2-7; D perhaps matches TRBD2 (5 bases). The CDR3 sequence is 12 residues long. CDR1 MDHEN and CDR2 SYDVKM come from the germline V gene. DNA for the CDR3: TGTGCCAGCAGTACAGAGGGCTACGAGAAGTACTTC. It codes for CASSTEGYEKYF.

This clonotype was seen at least ten times. The chain joins TRBV5-6 to TRBJ2-7, with D perhaps matching TRBD1 (5 bases). V was clipped by 1 base and J by 7 bases, with 15 bases between them. CDR1 and CDR2 (germline): SGHDT, YYEEEE. The CDR3 length is 14 residues. CDR3 bases: TGTGCCAGCAGCTTGTATAGGGGAACTCGTGAGCAGTACTTC. This encodes CASSLYRGTREQYF.

This clonotype occurred many times. The chain employs TRBV20-1 and TRBJ1-1; the D gene is possibly TRBD1 (6 bases). The CDR3 is made up of 14 amino acids. Looked up from germline, CDR1 is DFQATT and CDR2 is SNEGSKA (reference sequence). Trimming took off 2 bases at V and 5 bases at J, with 15 bases between the two ends. The DNA of the CDR3 is TGCAGTGCTAGAAAGGGGGTAGAGGTTACTGAAGCTTTCTTT. Translated, it gives CSARKGVEVTEAFF.

This clonotype showed up many times. The chain uses TRBV5-1 and TRBJ2-7, with D possibly TRBD2 on 6 matching bases. The germline V gene has CDR1 SGHRS and CDR2 YFSETQ. This CDR3 spans 16 amino acids. V lost 0 bases and J 2 bases, leaving 15 bases between the germline ends. The CDR3 reads CASSLGLRGLTYEQYF. The CDR3 DNA is TGCGCCAGCAGCTTGGGCTTGAGAGGACTAACCTACGAGCAGTACTTC.

In this sample, this clonotype turned up many times. This sequence joins TRBV28 and TRBJ1-2, with 8 nucleotides matching TRBD1. The germline V gene encodes CDR1 MDHEN and CDR2 SYDVKM. V shed 8 bases, J shed 8 bases, and the junction held 16 bases outside the gene matches. The CDR3 is 15 amino acids. The CDR3 coding sequence is TGTGCCAGCGGAGGACCCGGGGCAGGGGGCGACGGCTACACCTTC. Amino acids: CASGGPGAGGDGYTF.